This record looks at one TCR beta chain sequence and its context. As yet, its antigen is unknown. The data belong to a study of cytomegalovirus exposure and HLA in healthy donors. CDR1 is GTSNPN and CDR2 is SVGIG in the germline V gene (reference sequence). This CDR3 is built from 16 residues. After removal of 4 bases from V and 3 bases from J, the junction contained 7 bases not matched to a gene. The PCR ran on 60 Vbeta and 13 Jbeta primers. The assay was immunoSEQ multiplex PCR, and TCRdb's table has in-frame clones only and misses some. The repertoire has fewer than 85,000 clones, roughly 70% of them found once; the top ten carry roughly 5%. Study observations and caveats: The Asian-associated ancestry cluster reportedly had fewer N-insertions than the roughly 720-donor mean in a later analysis.

The sequenced sample was PBMCs. V usage is TRBV30 and J usage is TRBJ1-3, with 12 bases identical to TRBD1. The TCR sequence derives from a man in his sixties in good health and CMV-seropositive. The CDR3 here is CAWNMGQGAHGNTIYF. In DNA, the CDR3 is TGTGCCTGGAATATGGGACAGGGGGCTCATGGAAACACCATATATTTT.